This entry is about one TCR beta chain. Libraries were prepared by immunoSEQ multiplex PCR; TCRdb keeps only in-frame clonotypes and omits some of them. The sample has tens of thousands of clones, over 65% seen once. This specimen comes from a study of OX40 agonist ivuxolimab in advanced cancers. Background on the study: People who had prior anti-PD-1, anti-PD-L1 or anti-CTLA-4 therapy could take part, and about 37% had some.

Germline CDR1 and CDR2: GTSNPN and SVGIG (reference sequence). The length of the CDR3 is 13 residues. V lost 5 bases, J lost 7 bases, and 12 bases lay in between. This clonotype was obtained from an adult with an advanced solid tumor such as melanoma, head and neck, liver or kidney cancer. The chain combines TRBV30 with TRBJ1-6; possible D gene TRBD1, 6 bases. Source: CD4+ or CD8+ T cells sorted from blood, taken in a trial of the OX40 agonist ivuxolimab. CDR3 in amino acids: CAWQGYGNSPLHF. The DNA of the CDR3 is TGTGCCTGGCAGGGGTATGGGAATTCACCCCTCCACTTT. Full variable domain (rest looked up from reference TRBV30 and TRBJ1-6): SQTIHQWPATLVQPVGSPLSLECTVEGTSNPNLYWYRQAAGRGLQLLFYSVGIGQISSEVPQNLSASRPQDRQFILSSKKLLLSDSGFYLCAWQGYGNSPLHFGNGTRLTVT.